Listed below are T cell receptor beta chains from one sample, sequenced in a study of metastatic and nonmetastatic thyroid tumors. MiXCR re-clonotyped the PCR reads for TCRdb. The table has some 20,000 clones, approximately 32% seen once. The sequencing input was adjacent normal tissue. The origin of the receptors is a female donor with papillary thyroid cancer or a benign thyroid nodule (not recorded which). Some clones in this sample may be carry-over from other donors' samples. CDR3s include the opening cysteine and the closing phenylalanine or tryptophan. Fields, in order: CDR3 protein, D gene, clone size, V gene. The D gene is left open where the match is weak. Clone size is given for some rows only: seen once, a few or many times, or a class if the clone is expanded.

cdr3_aa: CSARGGDSFPTQYF
d_call: -
clone_size: few
v_call: TRBV20-1

cdr3_aa: CSAPGTAWNEQFF
d_call: -
clone_size: -
v_call: TRBV20-1

cdr3_aa: CASSLTQNPEQYF
d_call: -
clone_size: -
v_call: TRBV7-2

cdr3_aa: CASSYSAGTDTQYF
d_call: -
clone_size: -
v_call: TRBV6-5

cdr3_aa: CASSPEQLARSYEQYF
d_call: TRBD2
clone_size: few
v_call: TRBV5-1

cdr3_aa: CASSLEEGASGGYTF
d_call: TRBD1
clone_size: -
v_call: TRBV5-1

cdr3_aa: CASSLSGTPGSYEQYF
d_call: -
clone_size: many
v_call: TRBV7-3

cdr3_aa: CASSATAGSAFF
d_call: -
clone_size: few
v_call: TRBV25-1

cdr3_aa: CASRWTGGYEQYF
d_call: TRBD1
clone_size: few
v_call: TRBV27

cdr3_aa: CASSSYTDQPQHF
d_call: -
clone_size: medium-sized
v_call: TRBV19

cdr3_aa: CASSYGKGAYEQYF
d_call: -
clone_size: -
v_call: TRBV6-5

cdr3_aa: CASSLNGGAEQYF
d_call: -
clone_size: -
v_call: TRBV7-3

cdr3_aa: CASSYGQFYGYTF
d_call: -
clone_size: -
v_call: TRBV6-6

cdr3_aa: CASSYSRTGGTGELFF
d_call: TRBD1
clone_size: few
v_call: TRBV6-2/TRBV6-3

cdr3_aa: CASSLVRDLYGYTF
d_call: -
clone_size: -
v_call: TRBV11-2

cdr3_aa: CASSGRNYGYTF
d_call: -
clone_size: -
v_call: TRBV12-3/TRBV12-4

cdr3_aa: CASSYSTSGGYNEQFF
d_call: TRBD2
clone_size: -
v_call: TRBV6-2/TRBV6-3

cdr3_aa: CASKRDSSYNEQFF
d_call: -
clone_size: -
v_call: TRBV9

cdr3_aa: CASSSPSRTRTDTQYF
d_call: -
clone_size: many
v_call: TRBV5-6

cdr3_aa: CSAETGELFF
d_call: -
clone_size: -
v_call: TRBV20-1

cdr3_aa: CASSLAAGGQETQYF
d_call: TRBD2
clone_size: many
v_call: TRBV7-9

cdr3_aa: CASSWGKGYGYTF
d_call: -
clone_size: once
v_call: TRBV5-6

cdr3_aa: CSARDPRGALTGELFF
d_call: -
clone_size: once
v_call: TRBV20-1

cdr3_aa: CASKPGFGNNEQFF
d_call: -
clone_size: medium-sized
v_call: TRBV6-4

cdr3_aa: CASSLGSGRSTEAFF
d_call: -
clone_size: -
v_call: TRBV5-1

cdr3_aa: CASSLRIDSYNEQFF
d_call: -
clone_size: -
v_call: TRBV11-2